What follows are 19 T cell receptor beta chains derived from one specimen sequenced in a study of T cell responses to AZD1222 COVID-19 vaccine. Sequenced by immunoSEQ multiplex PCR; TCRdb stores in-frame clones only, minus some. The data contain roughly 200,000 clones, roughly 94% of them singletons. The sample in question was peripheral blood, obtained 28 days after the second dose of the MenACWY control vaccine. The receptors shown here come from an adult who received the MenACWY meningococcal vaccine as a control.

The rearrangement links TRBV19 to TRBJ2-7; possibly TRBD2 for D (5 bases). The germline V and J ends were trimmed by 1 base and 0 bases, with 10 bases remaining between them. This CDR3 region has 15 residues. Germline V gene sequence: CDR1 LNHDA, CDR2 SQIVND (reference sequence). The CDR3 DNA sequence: TGTGCCAGTAGTATAGTAGGCGGAGGCTCCTACGAGCAGTACTTC. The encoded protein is CASSIVGGGSYEQYF.

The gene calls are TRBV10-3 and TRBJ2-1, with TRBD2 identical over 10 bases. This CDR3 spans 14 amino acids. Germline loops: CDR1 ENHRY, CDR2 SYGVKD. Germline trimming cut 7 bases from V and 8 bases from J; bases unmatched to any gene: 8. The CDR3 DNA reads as TGTGCCATCAAAGGTAGCGGGGGGAGCGATGAGCAGTTCTTC. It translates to CAIKGSGGSDEQFF.

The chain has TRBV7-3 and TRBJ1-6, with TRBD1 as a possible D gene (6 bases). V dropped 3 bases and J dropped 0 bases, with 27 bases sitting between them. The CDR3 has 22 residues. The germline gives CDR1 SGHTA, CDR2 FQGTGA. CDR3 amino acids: CASSFPTGSGSDPSSYNSPLHF. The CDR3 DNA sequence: TGTGCCAGCAGCTTTCCGACAGGTTCAGGTTCCGACCCAAGCTCCTATAATTCACCCCTCCACTTT.

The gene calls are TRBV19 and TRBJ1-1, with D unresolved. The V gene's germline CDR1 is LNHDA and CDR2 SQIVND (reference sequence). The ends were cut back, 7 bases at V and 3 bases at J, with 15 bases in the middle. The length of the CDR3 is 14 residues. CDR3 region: CASTRPGPYTEAFF. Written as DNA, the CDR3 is TGTGCCAGTACCCGGCCTGGGCCTTACACTGAAGCTTTCTTT. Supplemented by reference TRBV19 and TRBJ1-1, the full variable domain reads DGGITQSPKYLFRKEGQNVTLSCEQNLNHDAMYWYRQDPGQGLRLIYYSQIVNDFQKGDIAEGYSVSREKKESFPLTVTSAQKNPTAFYLCASTRPGPYTEAFFGQGTRLTVV.

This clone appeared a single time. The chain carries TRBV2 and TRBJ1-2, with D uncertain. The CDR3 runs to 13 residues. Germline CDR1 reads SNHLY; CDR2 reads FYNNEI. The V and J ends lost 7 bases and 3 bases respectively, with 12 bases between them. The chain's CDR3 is CASIGGEDYGYTF. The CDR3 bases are TGTGCCAGCATTGGCGGGGAGGACTATGGCTACACCTTC.

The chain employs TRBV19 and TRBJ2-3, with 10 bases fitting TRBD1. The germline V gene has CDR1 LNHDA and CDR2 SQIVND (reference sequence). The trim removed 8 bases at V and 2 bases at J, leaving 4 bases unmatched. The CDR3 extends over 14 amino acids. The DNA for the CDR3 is TGTGCCAGTCAAGACAGGGGGCTCACAGATACGCAGTATTTT. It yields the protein CASQDRGLTDTQYF.

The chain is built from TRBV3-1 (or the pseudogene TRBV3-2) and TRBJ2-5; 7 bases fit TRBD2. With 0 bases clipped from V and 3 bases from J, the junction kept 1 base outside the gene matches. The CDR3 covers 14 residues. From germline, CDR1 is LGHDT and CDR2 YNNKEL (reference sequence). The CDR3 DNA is TGTGCCAGCAGCCAAGAAGGACTAGAAGAGACCCAGTACTTC. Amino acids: CASSQEGLEETQYF.

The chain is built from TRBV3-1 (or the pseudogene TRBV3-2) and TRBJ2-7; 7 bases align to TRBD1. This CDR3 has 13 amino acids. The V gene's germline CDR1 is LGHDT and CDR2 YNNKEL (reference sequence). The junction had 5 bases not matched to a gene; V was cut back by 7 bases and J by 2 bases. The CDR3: CASTSGGPYEQYF. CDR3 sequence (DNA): TGTGCCAGCACCTCAGGGGGTCCCTACGAGCAGTACTTC.

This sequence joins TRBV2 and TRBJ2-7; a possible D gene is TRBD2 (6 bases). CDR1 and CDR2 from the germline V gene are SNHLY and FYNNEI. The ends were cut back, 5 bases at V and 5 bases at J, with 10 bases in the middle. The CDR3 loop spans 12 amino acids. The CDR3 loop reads CASSRGYHEQYF. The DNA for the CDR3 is TGTGCCAGCAGTCGGGGGTACCACGAGCAGTACTTC. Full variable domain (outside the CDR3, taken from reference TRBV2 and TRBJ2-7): EPEVTQTPSHQVTQMGQEVILRCVPISNHLYFYWYRQILGQKVEFLVSFYNNEISEKSEIFDDQFSVERPDGSNFTLKIRSTKLEDSAMYFCASSRGYHEQYFGPGTRLTVT.

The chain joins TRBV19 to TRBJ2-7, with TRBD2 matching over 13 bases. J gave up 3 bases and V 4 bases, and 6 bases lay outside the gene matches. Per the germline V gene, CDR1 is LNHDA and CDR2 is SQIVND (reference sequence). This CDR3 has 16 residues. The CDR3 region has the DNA TGTGCCAGTAGTACAACTAGCGGGAGGGAAATCTACGAGCAGTACTTC. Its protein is CASSTTSGREIYEQYF.

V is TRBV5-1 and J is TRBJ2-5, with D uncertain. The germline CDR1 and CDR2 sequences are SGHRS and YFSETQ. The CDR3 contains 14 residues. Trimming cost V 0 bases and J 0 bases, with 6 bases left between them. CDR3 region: CASSLGSHQETQYF. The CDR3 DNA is TGCGCCAGCAGCTTGGGTAGTCACCAAGAGACCCAGTACTTC.

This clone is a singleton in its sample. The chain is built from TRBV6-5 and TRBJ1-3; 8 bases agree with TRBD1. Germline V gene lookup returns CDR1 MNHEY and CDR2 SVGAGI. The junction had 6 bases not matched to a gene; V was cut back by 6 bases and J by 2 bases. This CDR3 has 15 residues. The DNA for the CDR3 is TGTGCCAGCAGCCCGTGGACAGGGACTGGAAACACCATATATTTT. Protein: CASSPWTGTGNTIYF.

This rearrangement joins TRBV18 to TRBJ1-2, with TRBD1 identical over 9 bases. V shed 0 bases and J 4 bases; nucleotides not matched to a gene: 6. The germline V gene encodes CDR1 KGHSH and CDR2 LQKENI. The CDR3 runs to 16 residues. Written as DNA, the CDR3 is TGTGCCAGCTCACCACCAGGGACAGGGAGTGGCTATGGCTACACCTTC. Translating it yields CASSPPGTGSGYGYTF.

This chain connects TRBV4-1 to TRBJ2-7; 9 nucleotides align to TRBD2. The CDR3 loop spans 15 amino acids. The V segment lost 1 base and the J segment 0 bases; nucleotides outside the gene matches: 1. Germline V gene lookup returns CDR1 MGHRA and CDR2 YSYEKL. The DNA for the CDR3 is TGCGCCAGCAGCCAAGGACTAGCGGCCTCCTACGAGCAGTACTTC. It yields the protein CASSQGLAASYEQYF.

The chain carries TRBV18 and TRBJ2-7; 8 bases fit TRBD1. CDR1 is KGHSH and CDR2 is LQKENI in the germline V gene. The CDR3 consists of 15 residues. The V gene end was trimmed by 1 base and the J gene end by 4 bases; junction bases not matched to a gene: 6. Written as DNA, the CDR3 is TGTGCCAGCTCACCACATCCAGGGGGCGAATACGAGCAGTACTTC. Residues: CASSPHPGGEYEQYF. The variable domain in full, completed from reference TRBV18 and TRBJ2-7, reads NAGVMQNPRHLVRRRGQEARLRCSPMKGHSHVYWYRQLPEEGLKFMVYLQKENIIDESGMPKERFSAEFPKEGPSILRIQQVVRGDSAAYFCASSPHPGGEYEQYFGPGTRLTVT.

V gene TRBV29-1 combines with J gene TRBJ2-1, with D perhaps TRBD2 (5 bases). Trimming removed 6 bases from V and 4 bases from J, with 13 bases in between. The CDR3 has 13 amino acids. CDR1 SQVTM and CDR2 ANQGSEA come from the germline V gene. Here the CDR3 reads CSVNRDTYNEQFF. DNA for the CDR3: TGCAGCGTGAACCGGGATACTTACAATGAGCAGTTCTTC.

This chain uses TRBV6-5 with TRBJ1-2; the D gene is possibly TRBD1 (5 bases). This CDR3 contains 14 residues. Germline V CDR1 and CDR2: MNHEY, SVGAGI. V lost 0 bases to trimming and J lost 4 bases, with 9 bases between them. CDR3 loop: CASSYSRTSYGYTF. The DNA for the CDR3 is TGTGCCAGCAGTTACTCCCGGACAAGCTATGGCTACACCTTC.

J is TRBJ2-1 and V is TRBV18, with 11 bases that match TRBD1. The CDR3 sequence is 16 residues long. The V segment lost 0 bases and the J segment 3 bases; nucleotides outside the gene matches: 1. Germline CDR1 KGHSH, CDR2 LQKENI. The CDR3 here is CASSPPGTGGYNEQFF. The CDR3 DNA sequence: TGTGCCAGCTCACCACCCGGGACAGGGGGCTACAATGAGCAGTTCTTC.

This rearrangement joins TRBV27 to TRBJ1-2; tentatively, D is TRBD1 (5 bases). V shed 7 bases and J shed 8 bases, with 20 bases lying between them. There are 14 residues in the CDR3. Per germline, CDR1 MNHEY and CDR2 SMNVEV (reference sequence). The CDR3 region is CASKTPGTNDGYTF. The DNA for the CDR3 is TGTGCCAGCAAAACTCCCGGGACCAACGACGGCTACACCTTC.